This TCR beta chain was retrieved from a study of a mutant IDH1 vaccine in newly diagnosed glioma (dated by TCRdb to about 2021). Regarding the research as a whole: Of the 32 patients who were treated, approximately 62% were male and approximately 38% were female, and the mean age was around 41 years. Before enrollment, most patients had been given radiochemotherapy with temozolomide as standard therapy, while the rest had received either radiotherapy alone or temozolomide alone. Peripheral blood was drawn at six visits: V03 (baseline), V05, V07, V10, V12 and V13. For exploratory analyses, longitudinal TCRB deep sequencing was carried out in about 25 treated patients wherever samples were available. Broad study findings and their caveats: Immune responses induced by the vaccine were seen in about 93% of patients across multiple MHC alleles. PBMC samples for TCRB deep sequencing were selected based on availability. It was noted by the authors that analyses of patient blood samples could not be reproduced owing to sample limitations. Changes in the top peripheral T cell clonotypes picked up by TCRB sequencing did not appear to be linked to pseudoprogression.

In the paper's terms, the time point label means: baseline, week 1 (first vaccination visit). The treatment or condition tag for this specimen amounts to: pre-vaccination baseline after standard-of-care therapy. All donors had newly diagnosed IDH1-mutant astrocytomas of WHO grade 3 or 4 that showed loss of nuclear ATRX. The samples were drawn from NOA16, a multicentre, single-arm, open-label phase I trial in Germany that tested a mutant IDH1 peptide vaccine in humans for the first time. For immunogenicity testing, the blood drawn at visit V03 was used as the baseline sample. Genomic DNA for TCRB sequencing was extracted from EDTA blood using the DNeasy Blood and Tissue Kit. The protocol used for the library was the immunoSEQ multiplex PCR assay. Rearranged TCR beta chain sequences were amplified using the hsTCRB Kit according to the manufacturer's protocol. Sequencing of TCRB libraries was carried out on an Illumina MiSeq. On the study's bioinformatics: The proprietary platform of the kit vendor was used for demultiplexing, trimming and gene mapping. TCRdb obtained this table from immuneACCESS and retained in-frame rearrangements with V and J assigned. These tables miss some clones; where compared with another copy, unresolved V genes account for less than half of the shortfall, and the remainder is unexplained. The V and J calls and clone size were taken over from that table, and D and trimming were inferred from the DNA. The sample table lists 25,000 to 35,000 clones, 75% to 90% of them with a count of one. 4.8% of the sample rests with the top ten.

Comment on this clone: Its antigen has not been determined. Base qualities are not at hand, and no much larger clone is one base apart.

The receptor comes from a woman aged 40 to 50 with glioma. Specimen: PBMCs, collected from a glioma patient treated with radiotherapy, temozolomide or both.

The nucleotides read TGTGCCTGGAGTGTCAGGGCGCAGGAAAAACTGTTTTTT. This encodes CAWSVRAQEKLFF. The chain is assembled from TRBV30 and TRBJ1-4; a tentative D match to TRBD1 spans 5 bases. V and J are truncated by 0 bases and 8 bases respectively, leaving an intervening sequence of 10 bases. The CDR3 holds 13 amino acids from the cysteine to the phenylalanine. Left in the record is the CDR3 DNA by itself, 39 bases read in frame from the first base. The germline V gene (reference sequence) specifies GTSNPN as CDR1 and SVGIG as CDR2.